One sample yielded the 22 T cell receptor beta chains listed below, sequenced in a study of blood T cell repertoires in COVID-19. Assay used: immunoSEQ multiplex PCR; TCRdb lists only in-frame clones, some missing. The table lists about 70,000 clones, around nine tenths of them singletons, with approximately 19% in the top ten. Sequenced sample: peripheral blood. The receptors were gathered from a woman older than 75 with acute or convalescent COVID-19.

The rearrangement uses TRBV5-1 and TRBJ2-7; 11 bases are shared with TRBD1. The germline V gene encodes CDR1 SGHRS and CDR2 YFSETQ. Germline trimming cut 2 bases from V and 5 bases from J; bases unmatched to any gene: 9. The CDR3 consists of 16 residues. For the CDR3, the DNA is TGCGCCAGCAGCTTAGTCCTCCGGGACAGGGGGGACGAGCAGTACTTC. This sequence encodes CASSLVLRDRGDEQYF.

V usage is TRBV11-1 and J usage is TRBJ2-1; 10 bases match TRBD2. Germline lookup yields CDR1 SGHAT and CDR2 FQDESV (reference sequence). J gave up 2 bases and V 3 bases, and 1 base lay outside the gene matches. The CDR3 length is 15 residues. Here the CDR3 DNA reads TGTGCCAGCAGCTTTAGCGGGAGGACCTACAATGAGCAGTTCTTC. Its translation: CASSFSGRTYNEQFF. The full variable domain, completed using reference TRBV11-1 and TRBJ2-1, is EAEVAQSPRYKITEKSQAVAFWCDPISGHATLYWYRQILGQGPELLVQFQDESVVDDSQLPKDRFSAERLKGVDSTLKIQPAELGDSAMYLCASSFSGRTYNEQFFGPGTRLTVL.

The chain uses TRBV12-3 or TRBV12-4 and TRBJ1-5; no reliable D call. This CDR3 region has 13 residues. V was cut by 6 bases and J by 7 bases, with 13 bases left in between. The CDR3 loop reads CASSLRSGQPQHF. DNA of the CDR3: TGTGCCAGCAGCCTAAGGTCGGGGCAGCCCCAGCATTTT.

The V call is TRBV5-1, the J call TRBJ1-1; TRBD1 aligns across 7 bases. The germline V gene encodes CDR1 SGHRS and CDR2 YFSETQ. The CDR3 is made up of 14 amino acids. The junction had 6 bases not matched to a gene; V was cut back by 2 bases and J by 5 bases. CDR3 DNA sequence: TGCGCCAGCAGCTTAGACAGGGTAGAGACTGAAGCTTTCTTT. Translated: CASSLDRVETEAFF. The full variable domain, completed using reference TRBV5-1 and TRBJ1-1, is KAGVTQTPRYLIKTRGQQVTLSCSPISGHRSVSWYQQTPGQGLQFLFEYFSETQRNKGNFPGRFSGRQFSNSRSEMNVSTLELGDSALYLCASSLDRVETEAFFGQGTRLTVV.

The chain carries TRBV5-6 and TRBJ1-2; maybe TRBD1 (6 bases). Germline lookup yields CDR1 SGHDT and CDR2 YYEEEE. This CDR3 has 15 amino acids. The ends were cut back, 0 bases at V and 2 bases at J, with 11 bases in the middle. The CDR3, as DNA: TGTGCCAGCAGCTTGGCGGGGAGGGGGAACTATGGCTACACCTTC. Protein sequence: CASSLAGRGNYGYTF.

This clone showed up just once. This chain joins TRBV27 and TRBJ1-2, with 10 bases matching TRBD1. CDR1 and CDR2 from the germline V gene are MNHEY and SMNVEV (reference sequence). Germline trimming cut 6 bases from V and 9 bases from J; bases unmatched to any gene: 4. The CDR3 contains 12 residues. This CDR3 is CASRRQGASYTF. The CDR3 bases are TGTGCCAGCAGAAGACAGGGGGCGAGCTACACCTTC.

V gene TRBV7-2 combines with J gene TRBJ2-5; D is unresolved. Germline V gives CDR1 SGHTA, CDR2 FQGNSA. The V end lost 0 bases, the J end lost 2 bases, and 4 bases lay between the germline ends. CDR3 length: 13 residues. For the CDR3, the DNA is TGTGCCAGCAGCTTAGCCATTCAAGAGACCCAGTACTTC. This codes for CASSLAIQETQYF. Combining the CDR3 with reference TRBV7-2 and TRBJ2-5 gives the whole variable domain GAGVSQSPSNKVTEKGKDVELRCDPISGHTALYWYRQSLGQGLEFLIYFQGNSAPDKSGLPSDRFSAERTGGSVSTLTIQRTQQEDSAVYLCASSLAIQETQYFGPGTRLLVL.

The chain employs TRBV19 and TRBJ1-4, with D possibly being TRBD1 (6 bases). The CDR3 contains 14 residues. Trimming shortened V by 4 bases and J by 7 bases, and 13 bases separated the two germline ends. Germline CDR1 LNHDA, CDR2 SQIVND (reference sequence). The CDR3: CASSTGQISEKLFF. The CDR3 DNA sequence: TGTGCCAGTAGTACCGGACAGATCTCTGAAAAACTGTTTTTT.

The CDR3 region is CASSDRGVETQYF. In DNA form, the CDR3 reads TGTGCCAGTAGTGACAGGGGCGTGGAGACCCAGTACTTC. The rearrangement uses TRBV19 and TRBJ2-5; 8 nucleotides agree with TRBD1. Germline CDR1 LNHDA, CDR2 SQIVND (reference sequence). Losses at the gene ends were 5 bases for V and 5 bases for J; bases not matched to a gene: 4. The CDR3 is made up of 13 amino acids. Full variable domain (outside the CDR3, taken from reference TRBV19 and TRBJ2-5): DGGITQSPKYLFRKEGQNVTLSCEQNLNHDAMYWYRQDPGQGLRLIYYSQIVNDFQKGDIAEGYSVSREKKESFPLTVTSAQKNPTAFYLCASSDRGVETQYFGPGTRLLVL.

The CDR3: CASSLSGDSGNTIYF. The CDR3 region has the DNA TGTGCCAGCAGCTTATCGGGGGACTCTGGAAACACCATATATTTT. The V and J genes are TRBV11-3 and TRBJ1-3; weak D call: TRBD1 (5 bases). Trimming removed 2 bases at V and 0 bases at J, with 8 bases between. This CDR3 region has 15 residues. Per the germline V gene, CDR1 is SGHNT and CDR2 is YENEEA.

The chain couples TRBV6-5 to TRBJ1-4; a weak D match, TRBD1 (6 bases). Germline V gene data show CDR1 as MNHEY and CDR2 as SVGAGI. The CDR3 runs 15 residues. Trimming pared 2 bases from V and 6 bases from J, leaving 13 bases between. The CDR3 is CASSYGGRGHEKLFF. The DNA for the CDR3 is TGTGCCAGCAGTTACGGGGGCAGGGGTCATGAAAAACTGTTTTTT.

The chain couples TRBV7-2 to TRBJ1-3; D remains ambiguous. V was cut by 1 base and J by 1 base, with 8 bases left in between. CDR1 is SGHTA, CDR2 FQGNSA, per germline. The CDR3 covers 15 residues. CDR3 protein: CASSLGLTSGNTIYF. The DNA for the CDR3 is TGTGCCAGCAGCTTAGGTCTGACATCTGGAAACACCATATATTTT.

The chain employs TRBV19 and TRBJ1-4; 9 bases agree with TRBD1. The V and J ends lost 8 bases and 5 bases, in that order; junction bases with no gene match: 9. Germline CDR1 reads LNHDA; CDR2 reads SQIVND (reference sequence). This CDR3 comprises 15 residues. The CDR3 spells CASSLEGTGNEKLFF. The CDR3, as DNA: TGTGCCAGTTCTCTTGAAGGGACAGGGAATGAAAAACTGTTTTTT.

Only a few counts were recorded for this clone. CDR3 sequence (DNA): TGTGCCAGCAGCTACAGGACTAGCGAATCCTACGAGCAGTACTTC. Translating gives CASSYRTSESYEQYF. The chain recombines TRBV28 with TRBJ2-7; the match to TRBD2 covers 9 bases. CDR1 and CDR2 (germline): MDHEN, SYDVKM. The CDR3 loop spans 15 amino acids. V dropped 6 bases and J dropped 1; count of bases not matched to a gene: 7.

This chain links TRBV3-1 (or the pseudogene TRBV3-2) with TRBJ2-5; D possibly corresponds to TRBD2 (6 bases). This CDR3 spans 14 amino acids. Germline lookup yields CDR1 LGHDT and CDR2 YNNKEL (reference sequence). The germline V and J ends were trimmed by 3 bases and 2 bases, with 10 bases remaining between them. The CDR3 DNA sequence: TGTGCCAGCAGCCACCCAGGAGGGCAAGAGACCCAGTACTTC. Protein: CASSHPGGQETQYF.

This chain joins TRBV18 and TRBJ2-1; TRBD1 agrees at 9 bases. This CDR3 comprises 14 residues. Trimming removed 2 bases from V and 9 bases from J; junction bases left unmatched: 5. Germline loops: CDR1 KGHSH, CDR2 LQKENI. CDR3 protein: CASSPGTGPSEQFF. The CDR3 region has the DNA TGTGCCAGCTCACCAGGGACAGGGCCAAGTGAGCAGTTCTTC.

V usage is TRBV7-8 and J usage is TRBJ2-7; D gene uncertain. The V and J ends lost 5 bases and 0 bases respectively, with 11 bases between them. Germline-derived CDR1 and CDR2 are SGHVS and FQNEAQ. The CDR3 sequence is 14 residues long. CDR3: CASSPEQSSYEQYF. CDR3 in DNA: TGTGCCAGCAGCCCTGAACAGAGCTCCTACGAGCAGTACTTC.

The rearrangement joins TRBV5-1 to TRBJ2-2; 9 bases align to TRBD1. CDR1 is SGHRS and CDR2 is YFSETQ in the germline V gene. The CDR3 covers 16 residues. The V gene end was trimmed by 4 bases and the J gene end by 1 base; junction bases not matched to a gene: 5. The CDR3: CASSEPGQGNTGELFF. In nucleotides, the CDR3 is TGCGCCAGCAGCGAACCGGGACAGGGGAACACCGGGGAGCTGTTTTTT.

CDR3 nucleotide sequence: TGTGCCAGCACAACCACAGGGGAAGGGAACACCGGGGAGCTGTTTTTT. Its protein is CASTTTGEGNTGELFF. The J gene is TRBJ2-2, the V gene TRBV28, with 7 positions matching TRBD1. V gave up 7 bases and J gave up 1 base; unmatched junction bases: 9. The CDR3 extends over 16 amino acids. Germline values: CDR1 MDHEN, CDR2 SYDVKM. Full variable domain (rest looked up from reference TRBV28 and TRBJ2-2): DVKVTQSSRYLVKRTGEKVFLECVQDMDHENMFWYRQDPGLGLRLIYFSYDVKMKEKGDIPEGYSVSREKKERFSLILESASTNQTSMYLCASTTTGEGNTGELFFGEGSRLTVL.

V gene TRBV5-1 combines with J gene TRBJ2-1, with D possibly matching TRBD2 (5 bases). V lost 3 bases, J lost 3 bases, and 10 bases lay in between. The V gene's germline CDR1 is SGHRS and CDR2 YFSETQ. The CDR3 has 14 amino acids. CDR3 DNA sequence: TGCGCCAGCAGCTCAGGAGGTAGCTACAATGAGCAGTTCTTC. Residues: CASSSGGSYNEQFF.

Here the CDR3 reads CASTSADRGQETQYF. The CDR3 nucleotides read TGCGCCAGCACCTCGGCGGACAGGGGGCAAGAGACCCAGTACTTC. This chain uses TRBV5-1 with TRBJ2-5; 10 nucleotides align to TRBD1. From germline, CDR1 is SGHRS and CDR2 YFSETQ. The length of the CDR3 is 15 residues. Losses at the gene ends were 6 bases for V and 2 bases for J; bases not matched to a gene: 7.

The chain combines TRBV6-5 with TRBJ1-4, with TRBD1 identical over 7 bases. V was clipped by 6 bases and J by 10 bases; unmatched bases: 11. Germline V lookup: CDR1 MNHEY, CDR2 SVGAGI. The CDR3 has 14 residues. The CDR3 DNA follows: TGTGCCAGCAGAAAGGGGCAGGGGGGAGTAAAACTGTTTTTT. This gives the protein CASRKGQGGVKLFF.